These 2 T cell receptor beta chains were all obtained from the same sample, sequenced in a study of CD8 T cells in ankylosing spondylitis. Study results and caveats: Seemingly characteristic of ankylosing spondylitis blood was a TCR beta motif consisting of several highly homologous variants.

The antigens for these receptors are not known. TCRdb re-derived calls from the 5' RACE reads in MiXCR, one entry per CDR3 protein. This sample yields around 490,000 distinct CDR3 sequences, of which roughly 5% are seen a single time; under 4.5% belongs to the top ten. Sequenced input: blood, either unsorted or a sorted T cell fraction (not recorded which). Receptor source: a male donor with ankylosing spondylitis.

This clonotype was found many times. V is TRBV20-1 and J is TRBJ1-1, with D possibly TRBD1 on 5 matching bases. CDR3 length equals 15 residues. Deletions cut 3 bases from V and 3 bases from J, with 17 bases between. From germline, CDR1 is DFQATT and CDR2 SNEGSKA (reference sequence). In DNA, the CDR3 is TGCAGTGCTAGGAAGGGCAGGGTACGGGACACTGAAGCTTTCTTT. Translating gives CSARKGRVRDTEAFF.

This clonotype was seen many times. This sequence joins TRBV12-3 or TRBV12-4 and TRBJ2-7, with 8 bases fitting TRBD2. Losses at the gene ends were 6 bases for V and 6 bases for J; bases not matched to a gene: 7. The CDR3 length is 13 residues. In DNA, the CDR3 is TGTGCCAGCAGCGGGAGGGGACTTTTCGAGCAGTACTTC. It specifies CASSGRGLFEQYF.